The TCR beta chain described here comes from a study of T cells after yellow fever vaccination. TCRdb reprocessed the 5' RACE reads via MiXCR and lists one record per CDR3 protein. The table has hundreds of thousands of distinct CDR3 sequences, approximately 13% seen once. Of note for this clonotype: Its antigen is not identified.

The germline gives CDR1 SQVTM, CDR2 ANQGSEA. The V and J ends lost 4 bases and 0 bases respectively, with 13 bases between them. The CDR3 has 15 amino acids. Points from the study as a whole: Abundant bulk-population clonotypes could contaminate the FACS-sorted repertoires.

The sequenced sample was PBMCs, obtained on the day of the yellow fever booster vaccination. J is TRBJ2-1 and V is TRBV29-1; possible D gene TRBD2, 5 bases. This TCR was sampled from a man aged 25 to 45 who received the YFV17D yellow fever vaccine. CDR3 coding DNA: TGCAGCGTTGTGGGCGGGTTTTCCTCCTACAATGAGCAGTTCTTC. This encodes CSVVGGFSSYNEQFF.